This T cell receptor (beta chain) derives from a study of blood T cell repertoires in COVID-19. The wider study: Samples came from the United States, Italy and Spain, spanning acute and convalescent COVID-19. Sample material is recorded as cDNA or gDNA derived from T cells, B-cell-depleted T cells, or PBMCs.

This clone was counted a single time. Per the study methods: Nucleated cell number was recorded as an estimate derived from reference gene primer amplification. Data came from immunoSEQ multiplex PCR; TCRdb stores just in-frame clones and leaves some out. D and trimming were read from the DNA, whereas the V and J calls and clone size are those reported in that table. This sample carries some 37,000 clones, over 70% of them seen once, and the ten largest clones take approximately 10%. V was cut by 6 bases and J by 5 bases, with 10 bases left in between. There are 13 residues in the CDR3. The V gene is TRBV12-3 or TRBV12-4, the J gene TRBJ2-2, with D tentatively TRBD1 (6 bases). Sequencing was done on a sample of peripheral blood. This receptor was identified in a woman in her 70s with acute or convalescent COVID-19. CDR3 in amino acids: CASRTTGTGELFF. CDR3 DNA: TGTGCCAGCAGAACTACAGGGACCGGGGAGCTGTTTTTT.